These 3 T cell receptor beta chains were all obtained from the same sample, sequenced in a study of blood T cell repertoires in COVID-19. Sequencing used immunoSEQ multiplex PCR; TCRdb keeps in-frame clones, though not all of them. This sample has a few hundred thousand clones, with about 82% found just once. Sequencing was performed on peripheral blood. The receptors stem from a woman older than 75 with acute or convalescent COVID-19.

The CDR3 DNA reads TGCGCCAGCAGCCAAGATGTAAGGTCATACAGGGCGGTCGCTGAAGCTTTCTTT. This encodes CASSQDVRSYRAVAEAFF. This rearrangement joins TRBV4-3 to TRBJ1-1; D may be TRBD1 (6 bases). CDR3 size: 18 residues. In germline, CDR1 is LGHNA, CDR2 YSLEER. V was clipped by 0 bases and J by 6 bases, with 23 bases between them.

This clone was seen a handful of times. The chain employs TRBV5-4 and TRBJ1-2, with D possibly being TRBD1 (6 bases). Germline CDR1 reads SGHNT; CDR2 reads YYREEE (reference sequence). The CDR3 length is 13 residues. The V and J ends lost 4 bases and 10 bases respectively, with 17 bases between them. The CDR3 DNA reads TGTGCCAGCAGCATTTTAACAGGGACGAACTACACCTTC. Translation gives CASSILTGTNYTF.

The gene calls are TRBV7-8 and TRBJ2-7; 9 bases align to TRBD1. V was clipped by 5 bases and J by 6 bases; unmatched bases: 5. Germline loops: CDR1 SGHVS, CDR2 FQNEAQ. The CDR3 is 13 amino acids. CDR3 loop: CASSPDRGSEQYF. DNA for the CDR3: TGTGCCAGCAGCCCAGACAGGGGGAGCGAGCAGTACTTC. The complete variable domain, with remaining parts taken from reference TRBV7-8 and TRBJ2-7, reads GAGVSQSPRYKVAKRGQDVALRCDPISGHVSLFWYQQALGQGPEFLTYFQNEAQLDKSGLPSDRFFAERPEGSVSTLKIQRTQQEDSAVYLCASSPDRGSEQYFGPGTRLTVT.